This T cell receptor beta chain stems from a study of T cell repertoires in cytomegalovirus infection. The table lists this clonotype with many counts. TCRdb used MiXCR to reprocess the reads, holding one entry per CDR3 protein. This sample has 210,000 or so distinct CDR3 sequences, with about 7% found just once. This CDR3 has 12 residues. V dropped 6 bases and J dropped 3 bases, with 9 bases sitting between them. Looked up from germline, CDR1 is MNHEY and CDR2 is SVGEGT. Specimen: PBMCs. This TCR was recovered from a human donor in good health (CMV status not recorded). Some clones in this sample may be carry-over from other donors' samples. The rearrangement links TRBV6-2 or TRBV6-3 to TRBJ2-7, with a possible D match to TRBD1 (5 bases). The CDR3 DNA is TGTGCCAGCAGAGAACAGGTCTACGAGCAGTACTTC. This gives the protein CASREQVYEQYF.